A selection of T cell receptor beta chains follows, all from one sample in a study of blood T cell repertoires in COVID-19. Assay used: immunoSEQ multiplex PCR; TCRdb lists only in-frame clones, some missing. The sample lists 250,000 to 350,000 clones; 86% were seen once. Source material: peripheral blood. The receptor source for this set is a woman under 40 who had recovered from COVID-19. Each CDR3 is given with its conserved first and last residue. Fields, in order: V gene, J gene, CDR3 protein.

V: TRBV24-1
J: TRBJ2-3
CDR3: CAISRDRTTDTQYF

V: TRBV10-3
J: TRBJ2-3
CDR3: CAISERGGVTPDTQYF

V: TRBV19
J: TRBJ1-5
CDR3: CASSLSGTGGVYSNQPQHF

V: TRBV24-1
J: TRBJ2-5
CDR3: CATSDRVPTGGHQETQYF

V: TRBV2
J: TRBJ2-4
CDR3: CASSIRGGQYF

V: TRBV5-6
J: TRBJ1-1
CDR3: CASSPGGSAEAFF

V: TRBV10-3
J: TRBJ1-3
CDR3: CAIRTGIGNTIYF

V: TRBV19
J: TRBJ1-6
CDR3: CASKTGGLGPLHF

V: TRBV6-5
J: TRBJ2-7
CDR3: CASSYTGGLSYEQYF

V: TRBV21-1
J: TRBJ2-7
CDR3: CAPRTRVYEQYF

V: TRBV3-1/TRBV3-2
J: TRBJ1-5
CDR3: CASSQGDTNQPQHF

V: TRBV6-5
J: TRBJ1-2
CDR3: CAGRKSGTGGHGYTF

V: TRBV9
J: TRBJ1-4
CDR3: CASSVAGEAEKLFF

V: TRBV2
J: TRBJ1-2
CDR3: CASSEGGQGHLDYGYTF

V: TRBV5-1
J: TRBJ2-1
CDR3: CASSPRGGLAGNEQFF

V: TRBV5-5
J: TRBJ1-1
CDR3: CASSLQGGGDTEAFF

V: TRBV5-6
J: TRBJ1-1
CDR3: CASSLVQSDTEAFF

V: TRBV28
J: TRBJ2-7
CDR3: CASSSFYEQYF

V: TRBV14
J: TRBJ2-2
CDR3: CASRGTGKNTGELFF

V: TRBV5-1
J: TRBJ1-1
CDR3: CASSLAGYTEAFF

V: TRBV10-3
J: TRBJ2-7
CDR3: CAISDRNGPYEQYF

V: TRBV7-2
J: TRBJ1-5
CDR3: CASSLVPEGAVSQHF